This T cell receptor beta chain was captured in a study of blood T cell repertoires in COVID-19. Study as a whole: Samples of COVID-19 (acute and convalescent) were obtained from the United States, Italy and Spain. In each case, the material was cDNA or gDNA derived from T cells, B-cell-depleted T cells, or PBMCs.

Per the study methods: The assay estimated nucleated cells by amplifying reference gene primers. This table comes from immunoSEQ multiplex PCR, and its TCRdb copy is limited to in-frame clones, with some not included. The V and J calls and clone size are taken from that table; D and trimming were inferred from the DNA. Found here are roughly 200,000 clones, about 80% of them singletons; the top ten hold about 7.2%. V lost 1 base and J lost 6; bases outside the gene matches: 7. CDR3 size: 16 residues. Germline CDR1 MGHRA, CDR2 YSYEKL. The source of this sequence is a man aged 60 to 75 with acute or convalescent COVID-19. V and J are TRBV4-1 and TRBJ2-1; 9 positions agree with TRBD2. Sequencing was done on a sample of peripheral blood. This CDR3 reads CASSQGRGGRFNEQFF. In DNA, the CDR3 is TGCGCCAGCAGCCAAGGGCGGGGGGGCCGATTCAATGAGCAGTTCTTC.